These T cell receptor beta chains were read from a single sample in a study of read filtering for tumor transcriptome and immune sequencing. TCRdb re-derived calls from the reads in MiXCR, one entry per CDR3 protein. The profile shows about 130,000 distinct CDR3 sequences, 10% to 15% of them singletons. Sequences were obtained from a population of CD138-negative cells sorted from bone marrow. Receptors originate from a donor aged 40 or over with multiple myeloma. Each CDR3 is given without its conserved first and last residue.

v_call cdr3_aa
TRBV3-1 ASSLRGGSRETQY
TRBV5-1 ASTLTGGGETQY
TRBV10-3 ATGTGAYTSSGNTIY
TRBV6-1 ASSVWTEEAIGELF
TRBV20-1 SADRDSSYEQY
TRBV24-1 ATSDHSWASSQPQH
TRBV5-1 ASSSDPNTGELF
TRBV5-1 ASSLESGRVTEAF
TRBV29-1 SVETSSSDTQY
TRBV21-1 ASSTRAALYYEQY
TRBV11-3 ASSLETGELF
TRBV2 ASRKGTGRNTGELF
TRBV5-6 ASSLLDRGSADAF
TRBV7-7 ASSSGTRGETQY
TRBV6-1 ASRRDTLYGYT
TRBV6-5 ASSRGSEAF
TRBV29-1 SVAKSQGYEQY
TRBV29-1 SVEVDSSYNEQF
TRBV20-1 SARDKVWGDTQY
TRBV6-5 ASSSNRERTSGANVLT
TRBV20-1 SASEGPYEQY
TRBV7-9 ASSLRGRGGSGEQY